This TCR beta chain was recorded in a study of naive and memory T cell subsets (dated by TCRdb to the late 2010s). With respect to the entire study: The study applied an open-source, UMI-based TCR alpha and beta sequencing pipeline to sorted naive and memory peripheral blood T cell subsets. IgG serology results and the functional CMV T cell responses were in complete agreement. RNA was DNase-treated and reverse transcribed with TCR constant-region primers, mostly using SuperScript III.

Sequences SGHTA (CDR1) and FQGTGA (CDR2) are obtained from the germline V gene. There are 14 amino acids in the CDR3, from cysteine to phenylalanine inclusive. CDR3 DNA is the only sequence kept; it has 42 bases, read in frame from the first base. A distance of 15 bases separates the germline ends of V and J, which lose 5 bases and 7 bases respectively. From the second PCR step onward, the TCR alpha chain libraries and the TCR beta chain libraries were amplified separately. Donor CMV status was determined by IFNgamma production from CD4+ T cells after overnight stimulation of fresh PBMCs with CMV viral lysate. CD4 T cells were positively selected with Miltenyi beads, followed by positive selection of CD8 T cells from the CD4-negative fraction. After staining for CD3, CD4, CD8, CD45RA, CD27 and a live/dead dye, cells were sorted on a BD Aria II into four subsets based on CD45RA and CD27. Three healthy volunteers provided blood, and each donor's sample was split into CD4 and CD8 T cells and then further divided into four differentiation subsets. About 0.11 L of peripheral blood was drawn per donor, and PBMC were isolated by Ficoll-Paque PLUS density-gradient centrifugation. Sorted cells were lysed in RLT buffer, after which RNA was extracted using a Qiagen RNeasy kit and stored at -80 degrees C.

Here is what the overall study found, with its caveats: Naive repertoires, especially CD8, contained a few larger clonotypes, possibly memory cells re-expressing CD45RA. The repertoire findings for the naive and memory subsets could not be validated against a ground truth, as none was available. After error correction, only a single occurrence was seen for over 95% of naive TCR sequences, so much steeper abundance distributions were produced than in memory subsets. In both CD4 and CD8 cells, going from naive through CM, EM and EMRA, the Gini index went up while Shannon and inverse Simpson diversity went down. RNA-based TCR counts may be influenced by expression changes linked to T cell activation and differentiation. Clonotypes were defined as single alpha or beta chain sequences, not paired alpha/beta receptors. A power law was followed by TCR abundance, with an exponent that differed between naive and memory subsets but was consistent across the three individuals.

Turning to this clonotype: Its recognized antigen is unknown. The record has no base qualities; no much larger clone is one base away.

Libraries were built with UMI-ligation and nested PCR. An equimolar mix of two oligonucleotides covering both TRBC1 and TRBC2 was used as the beta constant-region primer. Four rounds of PCR were used to amplify ligated cDNA, with nested alpha and beta constant-region primers being used together with the SP2 primer. A single-stranded oligonucleotide bearing the SP2 primer plus a 12-nucleotide UMI was ligated onto the 3' end of the cDNA by T4 RNA ligase 1. The ligation reaction was kept at 16 degrees C for about 19-25 hours. To avoid over-amplification, PCR2 was usually performed as a SYBR Green qPCR and halted once a predetermined threshold was reached. All purifications after the first were performed with Agencourt AMPure XP magnetic beads. Libraries were quantified by Qubit and checked on a TapeStation, where a main peak was expected near 650 bp. The pooled libraries were sequenced on an Illumina MiSeq using v2 2x251 paired-end kits, which usually yielded roughly 1-2.2 million reads per sample. Each sample was pooled at 4 nM, and roughly 5-7% PhiX was included to help cluster recognition. The authors' pipeline ran thus. FASTQ reads processed by Demultiplexor were assigned V and J genes by Decombinator through tag matching that tolerated a single base-pair mismatch. UMIs were used by Collapsinator to correct both sequencing errors and frequency errors arising from PCR heterogeneity. TCRs were translated and CDR3s were extracted from the conserved cysteine to the FGXG phenylalanine by CDR3Translator, with non-productive sequences being flagged. Gini, Shannon entropy and inverse Simpson indices were computed after subsampling the repertoires to the same number of UMI-defined TCRs. Clonotype abundance distributions were fitted to a power law by maximum likelihood within the linear range. When run on a single naive CD8 sample, MIGEC and the pipeline yielded similar UMI counts, similar unique TCR numbers and similar clonal distributions. One analysis removed from the naive repertoire any naive TCRs that were also found in any memory subset from the same donor. A set of 7,322 CMV-associated CDR3 sequences, compiled from VDJdb and a published dataset, was used to search the repertoires. TCRdb took the public reads, trimmed them with fastp at Q25, ran MiXCR for clone calling and kept in-frame beta chains. Records with the same CDR3 protein are collapsed into one entry carrying the most frequent genes and DNA. The V and J calls and clone size come from TCRdb's table, not from the authors' own analysis. Present in this sample are about 150,000 distinct CDR3 sequences, over 20% of which were seen just once. Less than 0.13% of the sample lies in the top ten.

This clonotype originated in a human donor in good health. The chain couples TRBV7-3 to TRBJ2-1; perhaps TRBD2 is the D gene, with 6 bases matching. The sequenced sample consisted of naive CD4+ T cells from blood. Taken with the paper, the label for cell subset or site translates to: naive T cells, CD45RA high CD27+. For the CDR3, the sequence is CASSPSRGTNEQFF. The sequence in DNA is TGTGCCAGCAGCCCCAGTCGGGGGACGAATGAGCAGTTCTTC.